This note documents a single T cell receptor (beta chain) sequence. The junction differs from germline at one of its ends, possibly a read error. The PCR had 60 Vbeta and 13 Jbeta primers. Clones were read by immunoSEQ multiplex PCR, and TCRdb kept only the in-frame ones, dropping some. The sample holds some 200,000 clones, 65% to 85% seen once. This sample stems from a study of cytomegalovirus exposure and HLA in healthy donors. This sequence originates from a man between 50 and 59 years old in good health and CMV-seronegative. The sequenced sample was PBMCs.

CDR3 in amino acids: CSSSSPSGNYGYTF. CDR3 in DNA: TGTTCCAGCAGCTCCCCCTCAGGGAACTATGGCTACACCTTC. The V gene is TRBV7-9, the J gene TRBJ1-2, with D possibly being TRBD1 (5 bases). The germline gives CDR1 SEHNR, CDR2 FQNEAQ (reference sequence). This CDR3 contains 14 residues.